These 29 T cell receptor beta chains were sequenced from one sample in a study of T cells in tuberculosis. After thawing and overnight rest, PBMC were stained with GMM-loaded CD1B tetramer, viability dye and anti-CD3 for sorting. C32 glucose monomycolate from Rhodococcus equi was loaded onto the CD1B tetramers. Profiling relied on immunoSEQ multiplex PCR, and the TCRdb table lists in-frame clones only, not all of them. The repertoire includes 55,000 to 70,000 clones, roughly 79% of them detected once, and about 13% sits in the top ten. Sequenced sample: CD1b-GMM tetramer-negative cells sorted from PBMCs. Receptors originate from an adult woman with latent tuberculosis.

The chain recombines TRBV5-1 with TRBJ1-1; no reliable D call. The length of the CDR3 is 12 residues. Germline-derived CDR1 and CDR2 are SGHRS and YFSETQ. The V gene lost 4 bases and the J gene lost 5 bases, with 9 bases spanning the gap. CDR3 amino acids: CASSPPGTEAFF. The CDR3 DNA reads TGCGCCAGCAGCCCGCCCGGGACTGAAGCTTTCTTT.

The CDR3 DNA reads TGCGCCAGCAGCCAAGATCCGGGACAGAGCCTTAGAGGGCAGTACTTC. Amino acids: CASSQDPGQSLRGQYF. The V call is TRBV4-1, the J call TRBJ2-7; 7 bases map to TRBD1. This CDR3 has 16 residues. After removal of 0 bases from V and 9 bases from J, the junction contained 14 bases not matched to a gene. Per the germline V gene, CDR1 is MGHRA and CDR2 is YSYEKL.

This chain joins TRBV18 and TRBJ1-2; TRBD1 matches at 10 bases. The CDR3 has 14 residues. The trim removed 3 bases at V and 3 bases at J, leaving 1 base unmatched. CDR1 is KGHSH, CDR2 LQKENI, per germline. The DNA of the CDR3 is TGTGCCAGCTCACCGGACAGGGGGTACTATGGCTACACCTTC. It is translated as CASSPDRGYYGYTF. Looking up the rest from reference TRBV18 and TRBJ1-2 gives the full variable domain: NAGVMQNPRHLVRRRGQEARLRCSPMKGHSHVYWYRQLPEEGLKFMVYLQKENIIDESGMPKERFSAEFPKEGPSILRIQQVVRGDSAAYFCASSPDRGYYGYTFGSGTRLTVV.

The V call is TRBV5-1, the J call TRBJ2-2; 7 bases are shared with TRBD1. With V trimmed by 2 bases and J by 4 bases, 5 bases remained unmatched. The CDR3 is 15 amino acids. Germline assignment: CDR1 SGHRS and CDR2 YFSETQ. The DNA for the CDR3 is TGCGCCAGCAGCTTATTGACAGGGCCCACCGGGGAGCTGTTTTTT. It encodes CASSLLTGPTGELFF.

The chain combines TRBV7-2 with TRBJ2-7, with no clear D. Trimming shortened V by 3 bases and J by 3 bases, and 3 bases separated the two germline ends. The CDR3 has 11 residues. Germline loops: CDR1 SGHTA, CDR2 FQGNSA. The CDR3 sequence: CASSFNYEQYF. The DNA of the CDR3 is TGTGCCAGCAGCTTTAACTACGAGCAGTACTTC. Full variable domain (missing parts from reference TRBV7-2 and TRBJ2-7): GAGVSQSPSNKVTEKGKDVELRCDPISGHTALYWYRQSLGQGLEFLIYFQGNSAPDKSGLPSDRFSAERTGGSVSTLTIQRTQQEDSAVYLCASSFNYEQYFGPGTRLTVT.

V and J are TRBV28 and TRBJ1-3; tentative D call: TRBD1 (6 bases). Germline values: CDR1 MDHEN, CDR2 SYDVKM. This CDR3 contains 18 residues. Trimming removed 1 base from V and 1 base from J, with 17 bases in between. In nucleotides, the CDR3 is TGTGCCAGCAGTTTATTACCGACGGGACACCGATCTGGAAACACCATATATTTT. Its translation is CASSLLPTGHRSGNTIYF.

CDR3: CAWSLTGSGEKLFF. DNA of the CDR3: TGTGCCTGGTCCCTGACGGGGAGTGGTGAAAAACTGTTTTTT. The rearrangement uses TRBV30 and TRBJ1-4; D remains ambiguous. The germline V gene encodes CDR1 GTSNPN and CDR2 SVGIG (reference sequence). Trimming cost V 5 bases and J 7 bases, with 17 bases left between them. The length of the CDR3 is 14 residues.

This clone was counted only a few times. The rearrangement joins TRBV11-1 to TRBJ2-1; 9 nucleotides agree with TRBD1. The CDR3 has 17 amino acids. Trimming removed 5 bases from V and 8 bases from J; junction bases left unmatched: 16. Germline CDR1 and CDR2: SGHAT and FQDESV (reference sequence). CDR3 amino acids: CASSVLPGQGGDDEQFF. As DNA, the CDR3 is TGTGCCAGCAGCGTTCTACCGGGACAGGGAGGGGACGATGAGCAGTTCTTC.

The chain combines TRBV5-4 with TRBJ2-1; D may be TRBD2 (6 bases). CDR1 is SGHNT, CDR2 YYREEE, per germline (reference sequence). CDR3 length equals 13 residues. With 2 bases removed from V and 8 bases from J, the gap between germline ends came to 11 bases. CDR3 loop: CASSFSPGDEQFF. The DNA for the CDR3 is TGTGCCAGCAGCTTCTCTCCGGGGGATGAGCAGTTCTTC. Variable domain in full (rest from reference TRBV5-4 and TRBJ2-1): ETGVTQSPTHLIKTRGQQVTLRCSSQSGHNTVSWYQQALGQGPQFIFQYYREEENGRGNFPPRFSGLQFPNYSSELNVNALELDDSALYLCASSFSPGDEQFFGPGTRLTVL.

This chain uses TRBV9 with TRBJ2-2; the match to TRBD2 covers 11 bases. V dropped 4 bases and J dropped 5; count of bases not matched to a gene: 7. Germline values: CDR1 SGDLS, CDR2 YYNGEE. The CDR3 extends over 16 amino acids. The CDR3 DNA follows: TGTGCCAGCAGCCCTAGGACTAGCGGGCTGACCGGGGAGCTGTTTTTT. Residues: CASSPRTSGLTGELFF.

This clone was counted only a few times. The chain combines TRBV5-6 with TRBJ2-3, with D uncertain. The CDR3 runs 15 residues. V was shortened by 1 base and J by 2 bases, with 11 bases between the two germline ends. Germline V gives CDR1 SGHDT, CDR2 YYEEEE. The CDR3 loop is CASSLWLFLTDTQYF. CDR3 in DNA: TGTGCCAGCAGCTTGTGGCTGTTTCTCACAGATACGCAGTATTTT.

This clone was seen only a few times. The chain has TRBV5-1 and TRBJ2-1; 9 bases agree with TRBD1. Looked up from germline, CDR1 is SGHRS and CDR2 is YFSETQ. This CDR3 is built from 14 residues. The J segment lost 8 bases and the V segment lost 5 bases, leaving 8 bases of the junction unmatched. The CDR3 bases are TGCGCCAGCAGTCGGGGGGACAGGGTCGATGAGCAGTTCTTC. Residues: CASSRGDRVDEQFF.

This chain links TRBV19 with TRBJ1-5; 7 bases agree with TRBD1. The trim removed 2 bases at V and 4 bases at J, leaving 2 bases unmatched. This CDR3 is 14 amino acids long. The V gene's germline CDR1 is LNHDA and CDR2 SQIVND (reference sequence). CDR3 nucleotide sequence: TGTGCCAGTAGTATAAGGGGACAGAATCAGCCCCAGCATTTT. It codes for CASSIRGQNQPQHF.

The chain combines TRBV7-3 with TRBJ1-1, with D unresolved. The germline gives CDR1 SGHTA, CDR2 FQGTGA. The CDR3 has 13 amino acids. Trimming took 8 bases from V and 4 from J, leaving 14 bases between them. The CDR3 nucleotides read TGTGCCAGCCAGGAGGGCGTTGGCACTGAAGCTTTCTTT. This encodes CASQEGVGTEAFF.

This chain connects TRBV15 to TRBJ2-5, with D possibly TRBD1 on 5 matching bases. Trimming removed 2 bases at V and 5 bases at J, with 9 bases between. The CDR3 covers 13 residues. Germline V CDR1 and CDR2: LNHNV, YYDKDF (reference sequence). CDR3 sequence: CATSRSPGETQYF. For the CDR3, the DNA is TGTGCCACCAGCAGAAGTCCAGGGGAGACCCAGTACTTC.

This chain links TRBV27 with TRBJ2-7; the match to TRBD2 covers 10 bases. CDR3 length equals 13 residues. The germline V gene encodes CDR1 MNHEY and CDR2 SMNVEV (reference sequence). V was pared by 4 bases and J by 3 bases, with 0 bases of the junction left unmatched. CDR3 protein: CASSWTSGYEQYF. The CDR3 nucleotides are TGTGCCAGCAGTTGGACTAGCGGCTACGAGCAGTACTTC.

V gene TRBV6-1 combines with J gene TRBJ1-4; D is perhaps TRBD1 (5 bases). Trimming removed 8 bases from V and 13 bases from J, with 14 bases in between. Germline CDR1 is MNHNS and CDR2 is SASEGT. The CDR3 length is 11 residues. The CDR3 DNA is TGTGCCAGCTCATCGGGGGAGCGACTGTTTTTT. The encoded protein is CASSSGERLFF.

The rearrangement links TRBV6-4 to TRBJ2-1, with 8 bases lining up with TRBD2. Germline V CDR1 and CDR2: MRHNA, SNTAGT. The CDR3 has 15 residues. V shed 6 bases and J 6 bases; nucleotides not matched to a gene: 10. The CDR3 loop is CASSPLSGSTNEQFF. In nucleotides, the CDR3 is TGTGCCAGCAGCCCCCTAAGCGGGAGTACCAATGAGCAGTTCTTC.

V and J are TRBV7-8 and TRBJ2-2; maybe TRBD1 (6 bases). The CDR3 totals 16 residues. Trimming stripped 1 base from V and 0 bases from J, with 9 bases between. The germline gives CDR1 SGHVS, CDR2 FQNEAQ. CDR3 bases: TGTGCCAGCAGCTTAGGTTCAGGGGCGAACACCGGGGAGCTGTTTTTT. This translates into CASSLGSGANTGELFF. Using reference TRBV7-8 and TRBJ2-2 for the parts outside the CDR3, the full variable domain is GAGVSQSPRYKVAKRGQDVALRCDPISGHVSLFWYQQALGQGPEFLTYFQNEAQLDKSGLPSDRFFAERPEGSVSTLKIQRTQQEDSAVYLCASSLGSGANTGELFFGEGSRLTVL.

V usage is TRBV14 and J usage is TRBJ2-4, with 7 bases that match TRBD1. The CDR3 extends over 18 amino acids. Looked up from germline, CDR1 is SGHDN and CDR2 is FVKESK. V gave up 1 base and J gave up 1 base; unmatched junction bases: 10. The CDR3 here is CASSQGSTGVRAKNIQYF. The DNA of the CDR3 is TGTGCCAGCAGCCAAGGCTCTACAGGGGTTAGGGCCAAAAACATTCAGTACTTC. Variable domain in full (rest from reference TRBV14 and TRBJ2-4): EAGVTQFPSHSVIEKGQTVTLRCDPISGHDNLYWYRRVMGKEIKFLLHFVKESKQDESGMPNNRFLAERTGGTYSTLKVQPAELEDSGVYFCASSQGSTGVRAKNIQYFGAGTRLSVL.

V gene TRBV4-2 combines with J gene TRBJ1-5; 12 bases map to TRBD1. V lost 3 bases and J lost 7; bases outside the gene matches: 10. The germline gives CDR1 LGHNA, CDR2 YNFKEQ. There are 17 residues in the CDR3. The CDR3 nucleotides are TGTGCCAGCAGCCAGGGGACGGGACAGGGGGCTCGACAGCCCCAGCATTTT. Its translation: CASSQGTGQGARQPQHF.

This chain joins TRBV7-2 and TRBJ1-1, with 8 bases lining up with TRBD1. The CDR3 covers 15 residues. Germline V gene lookup returns CDR1 SGHTA and CDR2 FQGNSA. V lost 7 bases and J lost 4; bases outside the gene matches: 11. CDR3 residues: CASTGRNTGGTEAFF. The CDR3 DNA reads TGTGCCAGCACCGGACGAAATACAGGGGGCACTGAAGCTTTCTTT.

This clone was seen only once. The V gene is TRBV7-9, the J gene TRBJ2-2; 10 bases align to TRBD1. J lost 5 bases, V lost 4 bases, and 7 bases had no gene match. Germline loops: CDR1 SEHNR, CDR2 FQNEAQ (reference sequence). This CDR3 spans 16 amino acids. The CDR3, as DNA: TGTGCCAGCAGCTCTCGACAGGGGGCGAGGACCGGGGAGCTGTTTTTT. Amino acids: CASSSRQGARTGELFF.

The chain has TRBV18 and TRBJ2-7; 8 bases map to TRBD2. This CDR3 has 16 amino acids. Germline V lookup: CDR1 KGHSH, CDR2 LQKENI. Trimming took 3 bases from V and 0 from J; bases not matched to a gene: 7. CDR3 coding DNA: TGTGCCAGCTCACCCCTTCCGAGCGGGAGCTCCTACGAGCAGTACTTC. This gives the protein CASSPLPSGSSYEQYF.

This CDR3 reads CASSRQGGANTEAFF. The CDR3 nucleotides are TGTGCCAGCAGCCGACAGGGGGGGGCGAACACTGAAGCTTTCTTT. V gene TRBV14 combines with J gene TRBJ1-1, with 9 bases identical to TRBD1. The ends lost 4 bases at V and 1 base at J; junction bases unmatched: 4. CDR1 is SGHDN, CDR2 FVKESK, per germline. CDR3 length: 15 residues.

V is TRBV19 and J is TRBJ2-5; D is perhaps TRBD1 (6 bases). The germline V gene encodes CDR1 LNHDA and CDR2 SQIVND (reference sequence). V lost 7 bases and J 2 bases, leaving 8 bases between the germline ends. CDR3 length: 12 amino acids. Here the CDR3 reads CASKGQQETQYF. The CDR3 coding sequence is TGTGCCAGTAAAGGACAGCAAGAGACCCAGTACTTC.

This clone was recorded once. The chain combines TRBV6-1 with TRBJ2-7; 7 nucleotides agree with TRBD2. With 3 bases clipped from V and 5 bases from J, the junction kept 4 bases outside the gene matches. This CDR3 contains 13 residues. The V gene's germline CDR1 is MNHNS and CDR2 SASEGT. The DNA of the CDR3 is TGTGCCAGCAGTGACCCGGGGAGGGACGAGCAGTACTTC. Translated: CASSDPGRDEQYF.

Concerning this clone: Other nucleotide sequences in the sample specify the same CDR3. This chain joins TRBV6-1 and TRBJ2-3, with 7 positions matching TRBD1. This CDR3 spans 13 amino acids. Trimming at V came to 6 bases and at J to 7 bases, leaving 7 bases not matched to a gene. Germline CDR1 is MNHNS and CDR2 is SASEGT. CDR3 nucleotides: TGTGCCAGCAGGCCGTCACAGGGGAATACGCAGTATTTT. This codes for CASRPSQGNTQYF.

This rearrangement joins TRBV7-2 to TRBJ1-2; the match to TRBD1 covers 9 bases. The CDR3 has 15 amino acids. V lost 4 bases, J lost 3 bases, and 6 bases stayed unmatched. Germline loops: CDR1 SGHTA, CDR2 FQGNSA. The CDR3 DNA follows: TGTGCCAGCAGCTCCGGGACAGGGAAAGACTATGGCTACACCTTC. As protein: CASSSGTGKDYGYTF.